The 16 T cell receptor beta chains below come from one sample, sequenced in a study of T-cell reconstitution after alpha-beta-depleted transplantation in children. A library of TCRbeta sequences, prepared with unique molecular identifiers, was generated. TCRdb recomputed calls from the PCR reads with MiXCR, one row per CDR3 protein. The data show fewer than 750,000 distinct CDR3 sequences, with about 23% seen just once and 13% to 15% held by the top ten. This specimen was PBMCs, mostly from graft donor cells, taken 360 days after TCRalphabeta/CD19-depleted stem cell transplant. The receptors were gathered from a boy in the first two years of life who had a stem cell transplant for acute myeloid leukemia, so the T cells may come from the graft donor.

As regards this clonotype: Relative to the germline gene, one junction end is altered; a read error may explain this. The J gene is TRBJ2-1, the V gene TRBV20-1, with D perhaps being TRBD1 or TRBD2 (5 bases each). Germline lookup yields CDR1 DFQATT and CDR2 SNEGSKA (reference sequence). The CDR3 covers 15 residues. The CDR3 protein is CCAYGTGPKYNEQFF. In DNA form, the CDR3 reads TGCTGTGCTTACGGGACGGGCCCGAAATACAATGAGCAGTTCTTC.

This clonotype was found a few times. The chain is built from TRBV15 and TRBJ2-7; no clear D gene. V lost 0 bases, J lost 4 bases, and 7 bases lay in between. This CDR3 spans 13 amino acids. CDR1 is LNHNV and CDR2 is YYDKDF in the germline V gene (reference sequence). The CDR3 DNA follows: TGTGCCACCAGCAGAGATAGGAAGTACGAGCAGTACGTC. Its protein product is CATSRDRKYEQYV.

CDR3 in DNA: TGTGCCAGCAGTTTAGGTCCAGCGGGGGGTCCCTACAATGAGCAGTTCTTC. Its protein product is CASSLGPAGGPYNEQFF. V gene TRBV27 combines with J gene TRBJ2-1; 9 nucleotides match TRBD2. The CDR3 totals 17 residues. In germline, CDR1 is MNHEY, CDR2 SMNVEV (reference sequence). V lost 2 bases and J lost 2; bases outside the gene matches: 7.

The chain couples TRBV29-1 to TRBJ2-1; D remains unclear. This CDR3 is built from 14 residues. The V end was cut by 5 bases, the J end by 9 bases, with 20 bases between. Germline CDR1 reads SQVTM; CDR2 reads ANQGSEA. The CDR3 sequence: CSVSSPDSTIEQFF. The CDR3 nucleotides read TGCAGCGTTTCATCTCCAGATTCTACAATTGAGCAGTTCTTC.

This chain joins TRBV7-3 and TRBJ2-5, with 9 positions matching TRBD2. With V trimmed by 3 bases and J by 5 bases, 7 bases remained unmatched. Germline CDR1 is SGHTA and CDR2 is FQGTGA. The CDR3 totals 15 residues. CDR3 coding DNA: TGTGCCAGCAGCTTGGGGACTAGCCGGACGGAGACCCAGTACTTC. This translates into CASSLGTSRTETQYF.

Ten or more counts support this clonotype. CDR3 region: CASSQVGEKLFF. The CDR3 DNA is TGCGCCAGCAGCCAAGTTGGGGAAAAACTGTTTTTT. The gene calls are TRBV4-1 and TRBJ1-4; D call uncertain. V lost 1 base to trimming and J lost 8 bases, with 5 bases between them. This CDR3 has 12 residues. In germline, CDR1 is MGHRA, CDR2 YSYEKL.

Comment on this clonotype: As the CDR3 is not closed by the conserved phenylalanine or tryptophan, this likely results from a read error. The CDR3 here is CASSPASSYNSPLHL. CDR3 sequence (DNA): TGTGCCAGCTCACCAGCGAGCTCCTATAATTCACCCCTCCACTTG. The chain employs TRBV18 and TRBJ1-6; D call uncertain. The V end was cut by 2 bases, the J end by 0 bases, with 5 bases between. The length of the CDR3 is 15 residues. The germline CDR1 and CDR2 sequences are KGHSH and LQKENI.

This chain uses TRBV19 with TRBJ1-1; D remains unclear. CDR3 length: 13 residues. In germline, CDR1 is LNHDA, CDR2 SQIVND (reference sequence). Trimming took off 5 bases at V and 2 bases at J, with 9 bases between the two ends. This CDR3 reads CASSDSVNTEAFF. The CDR3 bases are TGTGCCAGTAGTGATTCTGTTAACACTGAAGCTTTCTTT.

The genes are TRBV20-1 and TRBJ2-3; no clear D gene. The CDR3 runs to 14 residues. V was trimmed by 6 bases and J by 4 bases, leaving 17 bases between them. Germline V lookup: CDR1 DFQATT, CDR2 SNEGSKA (reference sequence). The CDR3 nucleotides read TGCAGTGCCCCAGACATGGGAATGGCAGATACGCAGTATTTT. It yields the protein CSAPDMGMADTQYF.

This clonotype was counted many times. Here the CDR3 reads CSARGDSNQPQHF. The CDR3, as DNA: TGCAGTGCTCGAGGGGACAGCAATCAGCCCCAGCATTTT. The chain recombines TRBV20-1 with TRBJ1-5; D might be TRBD1 (5 bases). This CDR3 region has 13 residues. Germline V gene data show CDR1 as DFQATT and CDR2 as SNEGSKA (reference sequence). Trimming pared 5 bases from V and 1 base from J, leaving 9 bases between.

The chain is built from TRBV21-1 and TRBJ1-5; TRBD1, the table's D call, was not compared with the DNA. TRBV21-1 is recorded as a pseudogene. This CDR3 has 15 amino acids. CDR3 nucleotide sequence: TGTGCCAGTGCGATCCCTGGATCGGGCAATCAGCCCCAGCATTTT. This encodes CASAIPGSGNQPQHF.

The V call is TRBV6-1, the J call TRBJ2-7; 11 nucleotides agree with TRBD2. V lost 6 bases and J lost 2; bases outside the gene matches: 9. The CDR3 extends over 16 amino acids. Germline V gives CDR1 MNHNS, CDR2 SASEGT. CDR3 coding DNA: TGTGCCAGCAGACTTGGACTAGCGGGTTCTACCTACGAGCAGTACTTC. Amino acids: CASRLGLAGSTYEQYF.

This clonotype was counted ten times or more. The chain has TRBV20-1 and TRBJ1-1, with 7 bases fitting TRBD1. Germline values: CDR1 DFQATT, CDR2 SNEGSKA (reference sequence). The CDR3 has 17 residues. V was pared by 0 bases and J by 0 bases, with 10 bases of the junction left unmatched. Here the CDR3 DNA reads TGCAGTGCTAGAGATCCGACAGGGAAGGGAATGAACACTGAAGCTTTCTTT. This translates into CSARDPTGKGMNTEAFF.

Many counts were recorded for this clonotype. The chain links TRBV5-1 to TRBJ2-2; maybe TRBD1 (5 bases). CDR3 length: 17 residues. CDR1 is SGHRS, CDR2 YFSETQ, per germline. The V and J ends lost 0 bases and 0 bases respectively, with 12 bases between them. The CDR3 DNA reads as TGCGCCAGCAGCTTGGCTTCCGCAGGGTCGAACACCGGGGAGCTGTTTTTT. Its translation: CASSLASAGSNTGELFF.

The genes are TRBV27 and TRBJ2-7; 7 bases line up with TRBD1. Germline CDR1 MNHEY, CDR2 SMNVEV (reference sequence). This CDR3 region has 15 residues. Unmatched junction bases numbered 10, after V lost 5 bases and J lost 3 bases. As DNA, the CDR3 is TGTGCCAGCAGTGGAACCGGGACAGCGAACTACGAGCAGTACTTC. Its protein is CASSGTGTANYEQYF.

This clonotype was counted a few times. The rearrangement uses TRBV7-2 and TRBJ1-5; possibly TRBD1 for D (5 bases). Germline-derived CDR1 and CDR2 are SGHTA and FQGNSA. CDR3 length equals 14 residues. The V end lost 2 bases, the J end lost 7 bases, and 12 bases lay between the germline ends. The CDR3 is CASSLQGSTQPQHF. In DNA, the CDR3 is TGTGCCAGCAGCTTACAGGGCTCTACGCAGCCCCAGCATTTT.